This TCR beta chain was retrieved from a study of shared clonotypes between healthy human individuals. Background on the study: Donor composition was a couple of women and three men, aged 18 to 49. Study-level findings and limits: Large depth notwithstanding, sorted-subset sequencing proved incomplete by rarefaction.

This clone was seen just once. Its cognate antigen is unknown. CD45RO-negative, CCR7-positively selected cells formed the naive CD8 fraction, excluding terminally differentiated effector memory CD45RA+ cells. CDR1 and CDR2 (germline): SGHAT, FQNNGV. Trimming took 3 bases from V and 0 from J; bases not matched to a gene: 11. This CDR3 spans 17 amino acids. Genomic DNA (from each subset) was split evenly across several immunoSEQ plates. How the authors handled the data: Filtering differed because ImmunoSEQ produced junction-only sequences that carried no quality scores. The assay was immunoSEQ multiplex PCR, and TCRdb's table has in-frame clones only and misses some. That table gives V, J and clone size, and the DNA gave D and trimming. The sample has 2 million to 2.5 million clones; just over 90% are singletons.

Specimen: naive CD8+ T cells from PBMCs. This rearrangement joins TRBV11-2 to TRBJ2-7; 7 bases agree with TRBD2. The TCR comes from a man aged 18 to 30 in good health. Some clones in this sample may be carry-over from other donors' samples. As DNA, the CDR3 is TGTGCCAGCAGCTTTTATTCGGCGGGAGTCCTCTCCTACGAGCAGTACTTC. It yields the protein CASSFYSAGVLSYEQYF.